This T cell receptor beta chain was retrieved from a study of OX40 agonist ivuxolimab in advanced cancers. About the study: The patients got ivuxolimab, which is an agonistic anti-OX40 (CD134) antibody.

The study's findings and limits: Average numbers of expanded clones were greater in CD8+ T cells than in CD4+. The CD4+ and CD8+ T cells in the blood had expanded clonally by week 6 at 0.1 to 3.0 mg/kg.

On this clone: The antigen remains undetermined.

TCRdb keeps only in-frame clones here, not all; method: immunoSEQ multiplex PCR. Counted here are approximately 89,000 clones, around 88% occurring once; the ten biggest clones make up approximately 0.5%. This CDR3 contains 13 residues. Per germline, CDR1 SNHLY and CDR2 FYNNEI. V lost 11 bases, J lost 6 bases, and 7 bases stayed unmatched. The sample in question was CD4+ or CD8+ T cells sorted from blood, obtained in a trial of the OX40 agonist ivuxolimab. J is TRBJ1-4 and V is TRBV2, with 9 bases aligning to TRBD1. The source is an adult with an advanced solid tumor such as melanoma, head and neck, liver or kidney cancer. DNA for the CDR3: TGTGCCGGAACCCGGGACAGGGATGAAAAACTGTTTTTT. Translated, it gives CAGTRDRDEKLFF.